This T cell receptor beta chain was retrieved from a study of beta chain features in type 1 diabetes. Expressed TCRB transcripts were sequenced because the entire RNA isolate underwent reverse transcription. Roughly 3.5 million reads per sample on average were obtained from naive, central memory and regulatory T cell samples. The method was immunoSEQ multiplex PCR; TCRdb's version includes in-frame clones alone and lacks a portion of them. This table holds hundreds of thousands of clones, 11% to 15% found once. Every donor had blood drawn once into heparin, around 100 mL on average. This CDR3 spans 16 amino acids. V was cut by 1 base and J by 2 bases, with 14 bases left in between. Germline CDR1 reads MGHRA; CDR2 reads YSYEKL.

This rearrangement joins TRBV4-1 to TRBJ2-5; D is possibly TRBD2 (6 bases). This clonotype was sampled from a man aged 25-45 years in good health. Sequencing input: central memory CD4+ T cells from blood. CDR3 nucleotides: TGCGCCAGCAGCCAAGCAAGTACTAGCCCTCAAGAGACCCAGTACTTC. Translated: CASSQASTSPQETQYF.